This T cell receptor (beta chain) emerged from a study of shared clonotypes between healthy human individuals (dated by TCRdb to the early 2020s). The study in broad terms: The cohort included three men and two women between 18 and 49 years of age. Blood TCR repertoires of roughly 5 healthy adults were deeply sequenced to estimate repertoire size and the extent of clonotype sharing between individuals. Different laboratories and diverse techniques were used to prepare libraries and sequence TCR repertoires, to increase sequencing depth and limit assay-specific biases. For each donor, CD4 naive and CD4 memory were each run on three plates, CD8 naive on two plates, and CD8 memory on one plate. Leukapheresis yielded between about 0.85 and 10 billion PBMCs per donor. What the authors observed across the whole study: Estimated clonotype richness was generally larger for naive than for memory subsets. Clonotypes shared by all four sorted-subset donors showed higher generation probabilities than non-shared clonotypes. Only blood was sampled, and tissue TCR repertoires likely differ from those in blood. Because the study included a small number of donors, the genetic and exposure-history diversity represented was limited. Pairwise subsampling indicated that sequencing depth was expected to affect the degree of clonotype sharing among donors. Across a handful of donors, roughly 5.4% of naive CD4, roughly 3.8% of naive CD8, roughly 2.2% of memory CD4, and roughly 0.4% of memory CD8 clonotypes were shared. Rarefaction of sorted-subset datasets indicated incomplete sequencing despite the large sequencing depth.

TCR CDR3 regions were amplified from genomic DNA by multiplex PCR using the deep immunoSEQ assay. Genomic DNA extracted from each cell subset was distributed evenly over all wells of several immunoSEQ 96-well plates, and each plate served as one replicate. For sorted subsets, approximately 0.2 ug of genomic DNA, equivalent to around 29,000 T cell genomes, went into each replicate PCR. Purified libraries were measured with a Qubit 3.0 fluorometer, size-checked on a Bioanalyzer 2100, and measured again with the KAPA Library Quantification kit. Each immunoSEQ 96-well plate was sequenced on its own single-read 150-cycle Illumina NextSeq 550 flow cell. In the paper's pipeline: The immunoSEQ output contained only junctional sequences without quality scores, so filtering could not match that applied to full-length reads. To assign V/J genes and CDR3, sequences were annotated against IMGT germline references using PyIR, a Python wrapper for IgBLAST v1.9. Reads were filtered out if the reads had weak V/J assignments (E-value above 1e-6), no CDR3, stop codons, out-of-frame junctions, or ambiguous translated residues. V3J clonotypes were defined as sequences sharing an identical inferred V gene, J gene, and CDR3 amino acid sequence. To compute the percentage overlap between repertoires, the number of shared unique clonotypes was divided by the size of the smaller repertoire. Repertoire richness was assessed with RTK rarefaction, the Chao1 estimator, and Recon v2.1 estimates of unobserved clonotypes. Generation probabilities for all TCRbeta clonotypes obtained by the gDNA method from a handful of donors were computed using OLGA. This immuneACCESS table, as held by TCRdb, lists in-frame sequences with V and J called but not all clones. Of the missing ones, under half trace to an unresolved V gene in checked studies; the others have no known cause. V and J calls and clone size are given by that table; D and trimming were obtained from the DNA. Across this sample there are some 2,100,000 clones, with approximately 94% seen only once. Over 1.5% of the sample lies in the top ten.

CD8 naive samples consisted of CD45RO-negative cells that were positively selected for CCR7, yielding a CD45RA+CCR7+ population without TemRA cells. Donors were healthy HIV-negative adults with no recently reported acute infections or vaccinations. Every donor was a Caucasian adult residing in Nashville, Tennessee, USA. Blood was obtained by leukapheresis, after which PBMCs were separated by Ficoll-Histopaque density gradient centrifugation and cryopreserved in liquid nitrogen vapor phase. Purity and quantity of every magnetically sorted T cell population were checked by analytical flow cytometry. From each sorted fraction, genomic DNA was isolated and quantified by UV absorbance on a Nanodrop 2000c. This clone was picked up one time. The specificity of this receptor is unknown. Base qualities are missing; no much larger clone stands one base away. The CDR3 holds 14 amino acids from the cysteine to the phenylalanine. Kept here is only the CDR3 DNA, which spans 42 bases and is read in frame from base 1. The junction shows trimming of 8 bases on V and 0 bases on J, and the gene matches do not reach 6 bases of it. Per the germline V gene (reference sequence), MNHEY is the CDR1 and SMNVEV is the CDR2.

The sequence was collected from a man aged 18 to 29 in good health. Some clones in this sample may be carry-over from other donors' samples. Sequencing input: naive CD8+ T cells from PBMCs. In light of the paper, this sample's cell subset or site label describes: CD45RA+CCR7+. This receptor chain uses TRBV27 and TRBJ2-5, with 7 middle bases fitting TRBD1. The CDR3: CASGTVRYQETQYF. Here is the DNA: TGTGCCAGCGGGACAGTGAGGTACCAAGAGACCCAGTACTTC.